The entry below gives a single TCR beta chain sequence along with its context. This clone was recorded only once. There is no known antigen for this receptor. Base qualities are not provided; no much larger clone lies one nucleotide away. To estimate absolute template abundance from read counts, synthetic TCR analog templates were spiked into each PCR. Using the immunoSEQ assay, TCRbeta CDR3 regions were amplified from genomic DNA with bias-controlled V and J gene primers. Sequencing of rearranged TCRbeta segments was performed at approximately 20X coverage. Processing in the source paper ran as follows. Clustering was used to correct sequencing errors, and CDR3s were annotated against IMGT so that V, D and J genes could be assigned. Out-of-frame and stop-codon sequences were excluded, and only productive TCRbeta rearrangements were used in downstream analyses. Clonality was calculated as one minus the Shannon entropy normalized by the log of the number of unique productive sequences. Clones differing between time points or between blood and tumor were identified using Fisher's exact test with Benjamini-Hochberg correction, with an adjusted p below 0.01 applied as the threshold. The clones in this table, taken by TCRdb from immuneACCESS, are in-frame only. Not every clone is retained; where verified, under half of the shortfall comes from an unresolved V gene, and the cause of the rest is unknown. V, J and clone size were drawn from that table, and D and trimming were deduced from the DNA. Counted in this sample were 20,000 to 25,000 clones; approximately 90% of them appeared once. About 11% of the sample is held by the ten biggest clonotypes.

The sample comes from a study of PD-L1 blockade in urothelial cancer (TCRdb year 2017). Looking at the study overall: Therapy was started at some point between 2013 and 2015 for all patients, and atezolizumab 1,200 mg was administered intravenously every 3 weeks. About nine tenths of the roughly 29 patients were males with bladder-origin urothelial cancer, and about 65% of the roughly 30 reported a prior smoking history. An ECOG performance status of 0 or 1 was recorded for the patients, and 0 to 3 prior chemotherapy regimens had been received by the patients. Blood samples were analyzed at 3 weeks after treatment start (second dose) and at 6 weeks after treatment start. Blood samples gave median yields of about 150,000 T cells and some 80,000 unique TCRs, along with a median clonality of around 0.075. The study was an exploratory multi-omic analysis of somatic, immune and clinical correlates of response to PD-L1 blockade with atezolizumab in urothelial cancer. Pretreatment tumor samples, along with matched peripheral blood collected serially before and after atezolizumab treatment, underwent TCR sequencing. Durable clinical benefit was defined as a progression-free survival longer than 6 months, and TCR features were additionally tested against progression-free survival and overall survival. In the same patients, whole exome sequencing and RNA sequencing of pretreatment tumors were performed in addition to TCR sequencing. Durable clinical benefit was achieved by nine patients and was not achieved by 20 patients. Just over 28 patients had pretreatment blood TCR-seq, about 24 had at least one posttreatment blood collection, and about 24 had tumor TCR-seq. What the work shows at the level of the full study, not this receptor alone: Small sample size (n ≈ 30) and many exploratory analyses mean the results are intended to be hypothesis-generating. Improved progression-free and overall survival was found to be associated with pretreatment peripheral blood TCR clonality below the median. Among patients with durable benefit, tumor-associated TCR clones showed greater expansion in peripheral blood 3 weeks after treatment started (n = 22, p = 0.022).

The time point label, as the study defines it: peripheral blood 6 weeks after treatment start. A total of approximately 27 patients with locally advanced or metastatic urothelial carcinoma, treated at Memorial Sloan Kettering on a trial protocol, made up the cohort. Peripheral blood mononuclear cells were collected pretreatment and during treatment, with between 1 and 8 total time points obtained per patient. The Qiagen DNeasy Blood extraction kit was used to purify genomic DNA from total PBMCs and from tumor samples. PBMCs were collected pretreatment and during treatment, and were isolated and stored as previously described. The sample here was PBMCs, taken around atezolizumab (anti-PD-L1) treatment. The receptor was derived from a woman aged 60-70 years with urothelial cancer.

The CDR3 has the sequence CASTLGPYNEQFF. The nucleotides are TGTGCCAGCACCCTGGGGCCCTACAATGAGCAGTTCTTC. This receptor chain uses TRBV11-2 and TRBJ2-1; the D segment could be TRBD1, given 5 matching bases. The germline V gene supplies CDR1 SGHAT and CDR2 FQNNGV. The junction shows trimming of 7 bases on V and 2 bases on J, plus 9 bases between the germline ends. The CDR3 has 13 amino acids, counting the end cysteine and phenylalanine. CDR3 DNA only is kept here, 39 bases in frame from base 1.